One and the same sample provided the 13 T cell receptor beta chains below, sequenced in a study of beta chain features in type 1 diabetes. Expressed TCRB transcripts got sequenced, as all isolated RNA was reverse transcribed. Assay: immunoSEQ multiplex PCR; the TCRdb copy retains only in-frame clones and omits some. The table shows about 360,000 clones, with roughly 12% occurring only once. What was sequenced was naive CD4+ T cells from blood. Receptors originate from a man aged 18 to 29 in good health.

As to this clone: In the same sample, other DNA sequences code for this CDR3. J is TRBJ1-5 and V is TRBV30; D remains unclear. The germline CDR1 and CDR2 sequences are GTSNPN and SVGIG (reference sequence). The CDR3 has 13 residues. V was pared by 2 bases and J by 3 bases, with 8 bases between. The CDR3 DNA follows: TGTGCCTGGAGTCTTGCGGACAATCAGCCCCAGCATTTT. This gives the protein CAWSLADNQPQHF.

Points on this clone: Different DNA sequences within this sample yield the same CDR3. This chain connects TRBV7-3 to TRBJ2-3; tentative D call: TRBD2 (6 bases). Trimming took off 2 bases at V and 1 base at J, with 7 bases between the two ends. The length of the CDR3 is 14 residues. Germline lookup yields CDR1 SGHTA and CDR2 FQGTGA. The CDR3 region has the DNA TGTGCCAGCAGCTTATCGGGGGGCACAGATACGCAGTATTTT. Protein sequence: CASSLSGGTDTQYF.

This clone has just a few counts. CDR3 nucleotides: TGTGCCAGCAGCCCCTCCAGCGGGGCCGCCTACGAGCAGTACTTC. Protein: CASSPSSGAAYEQYF. This chain uses TRBV28 with TRBJ2-7; TRBD2 matches 7 bases. The CDR3 is 15 residues long. CDR1 and CDR2 from the germline V gene are MDHEN and SYDVKM. The trim removed 6 bases at V and 2 bases at J, leaving 10 bases unmatched.

Of note for this clone: An end of the junction does not agree with germline; a read error may underlie this. The V gene is TRBV10-3, the J gene TRBJ2-7; possibly TRBD2 for D (6 bases). Germline V gene lookup returns CDR1 ENHRY and CDR2 SYGVKD. The CDR3 covers 15 residues. As DNA, the CDR3 is TGTGCCAGCAGTTACTCGGGCGACGGGGGTTACGAGCAGTACTTC. Its translation: CASSYSGDGGYEQYF.

V and J are TRBV28 and TRBJ1-1; D remains ambiguous. Germline values: CDR1 MDHEN, CDR2 SYDVKM. This CDR3 region has 14 residues. V lost 4 bases and J lost 0, with 9 bases in between. This CDR3 reads CASSSVGMNTEAFF. The DNA of the CDR3 is TGTGCCAGCAGTTCGGTCGGTATGAACACTGAAGCTTTCTTT.

In this sample, this clone turned up a few times. The chain has TRBV27 and TRBJ2-3; D is perhaps TRBD2 (5 bases). Deletions cut 3 bases from V and 6 bases from J, with 10 bases between. The CDR3 is made up of 13 amino acids. CDR1 and CDR2 from the germline V gene are MNHEY and SMNVEV (reference sequence). The CDR3 DNA follows: TGTGCCAGCAGTTTTGAGGGAGCGGATACGCAGTATTTT. Its protein product is CASSFEGADTQYF.

In this sample, this clone turned up a few times. The chain is built from TRBV7-2 and TRBJ2-1; a weak D match, TRBD2 (6 bases). Trimming shortened V by 8 bases and J by 6 bases, and 14 bases separated the two germline ends. Germline loops: CDR1 SGHTA, CDR2 FQGNSA. There are 13 residues in the CDR3. In DNA, the CDR3 is TGTGCCAGCCGCCCACGGGAGATCAATGAGCAGTTCTTC. It encodes CASRPREINEQFF.

V gene TRBV7-3 combines with J gene TRBJ1-1; D not certain. In germline, CDR1 is SGHTA, CDR2 FQGTGA. The CDR3 length is 12 residues. Trimming took off 2 bases at V and 5 bases at J, with 6 bases between the two ends. CDR3 loop: CASSLGRTEAFF. Here the CDR3 DNA reads TGTGCCAGCAGCTTAGGGAGAACTGAAGCTTTCTTT.

V and J are TRBV19 and TRBJ1-2, with 7 positions matching TRBD1. The ends lost 6 bases at V and 7 bases at J; junction bases unmatched: 14. This CDR3 has 15 residues. Germline assignment: CDR1 LNHDA and CDR2 SQIVND (reference sequence). This chain's CDR3 is CASRPGYTGERGYTF. The CDR3 DNA sequence: TGTGCCAGTAGGCCGGGATATACAGGGGAACGTGGCTACACCTTC.

The sample holds a few counts of this clone. This sequence joins TRBV15 and TRBJ1-2; TRBD1 might be the D (5 bases). V lost 4 bases and J lost 6, with 15 bases in between. From germline, CDR1 is LNHNV and CDR2 YYDKDF (reference sequence). The CDR3 sequence is 14 residues long. Here the CDR3 reads CATSTNLGVDGYTF. The CDR3 coding sequence is TGTGCCACCAGCACAAATCTAGGGGTAGATGGCTACACCTTC. Together with reference TRBV15 and TRBJ1-2, the CDR3 gives the full variable domain: DAMVIQNPRYQVTQFGKPVTLSCSQTLNHNVMYWYQQKSSQAPKLLFHYYDKDFNNEADTPDNFQSRRPNTSFCFLDIRSPGLGDTAMYLCATSTNLGVDGYTFGSGTRLTVV.

This sequence joins TRBV11-3 and TRBJ1-1; 7 bases line up with TRBD1. This CDR3 is built from 13 residues. Germline loops: CDR1 SGHNT, CDR2 YENEEA. J was trimmed by 3 bases and V by 4 bases; bases with no gene match: 2. The chain's CDR3 is CASSSRGDTEAFF. The CDR3, as DNA: TGTGCCAGCAGCTCCAGGGGGGACACTGAAGCTTTCTTT.

The CDR3 sequence is CASSFSSSYEQYF. CDR3 nucleotides: TGTGCCAGCAGTTTTAGCAGTTCCTACGAGCAGTACTTC. V is TRBV28 and J is TRBJ2-7; D remains unclear. Germline V gives CDR1 MDHEN, CDR2 SYDVKM. Trimming removed 3 bases from V and 1 base from J, with 7 bases in between. The CDR3 loop spans 13 amino acids.

This clone was seen more than once but under ten times. For the CDR3, the DNA is TGTGCCAGCTCACCATTGGGAGATCAGCCCCAGCATTTT. It specifies CASSPLGDQPQHF. This sequence joins TRBV18 and TRBJ1-5; D unresolved. This CDR3 is 13 amino acids long. Germline assignment: CDR1 KGHSH and CDR2 LQKENI. V was pared by 2 bases and J by 5 bases, with 7 bases between.